The 28 T cell receptor beta chains presented below share a single source sample, sequenced in a study of radiotherapy plus CTLA-4 blockade in lung cancer. Libraries were prepared by immunoSEQ multiplex PCR; TCRdb keeps only in-frame clonotypes and omits some of them. The data hold more than 9,500 clones, with about 86% observed a single time. Here the sequenced sample was peripheral blood, taken from a patient treated with radiotherapy plus ipilimumab. The receptor set was obtained from a human donor with non-small cell lung cancer that progressed on radiotherapy plus ipilimumab.

The chain recombines TRBV7-2 with TRBJ2-3, with D hard to call. Germline CDR1 is SGHTA and CDR2 is FQGNSA. CDR3 size: 12 residues. V was pared by 4 bases and J by 6 bases, with 8 bases between. CDR3 nucleotides: TGTGCCAGCAGCTCGACGGCGGATACGCAGTATTTT. It is translated as CASSSTADTQYF.

This chain links TRBV18 with TRBJ1-1; D gene uncertain. V dropped 8 bases and J dropped 1 base, with 8 bases sitting between them. Germline V gene sequence: CDR1 KGHSH, CDR2 LQKENI. CDR3 length: 12 residues. This CDR3 is CASRPGNTEAFF. The CDR3 DNA reads as TGTGCCAGCCGTCCAGGGAACACTGAAGCTTTCTTT.

This clone was detected only a few times. The V and J genes are TRBV19 and TRBJ1-2; the D gene is possibly TRBD1 (5 bases). This CDR3 comprises 11 residues. Trimming left V 6 bases short and J 5 bases short, with 7 bases between. Germline CDR1 is LNHDA and CDR2 is SQIVND (reference sequence). CDR3 amino acids: CASRAGYGYTF. The CDR3 bases are TGTGCCAGTAGAGCAGGGTATGGCTACACCTTC.

The chain carries TRBV5-4 and TRBJ2-3; D possibly corresponds to TRBD2 (6 bases). The ends were cut back, 4 bases at V and 0 bases at J, with 9 bases in the middle. Germline V gene sequence: CDR1 SGHNT, CDR2 YYREEE (reference sequence). This CDR3 has 14 residues. CDR3 nucleotide sequence: TGTGCCAGCAGCCTGGCGGGGAGCACAGATACGCAGTATTTT. It translates to CASSLAGSTDTQYF.

The chain carries TRBV19 and TRBJ2-6; 7 bases fit TRBD1. Per the germline V gene, CDR1 is LNHDA and CDR2 is SQIVND (reference sequence). Losses at the gene ends were 6 bases for V and 0 bases for J; bases not matched to a gene: 8. The CDR3 has 17 residues. CDR3: CASSRQDRLSGANVLTF. DNA of the CDR3: TGTGCCAGTAGCAGACAGGACAGGCTCTCTGGGGCCAACGTCCTGACTTTC.

CDR3 DNA: TGCGCCAGCAGCTTGGTTGGGATTAACACTGAAGCTTTCTTT. Protein sequence: CASSLVGINTEAFF. This chain connects TRBV5-1 to TRBJ1-1; no clear D. This CDR3 region has 14 residues. CDR1 and CDR2 from the germline V gene are SGHRS and YFSETQ. V lost 0 bases and J lost 2, with 8 bases in between.

The chain combines TRBV11-2 with TRBJ2-7; possibly TRBD1 for D (6 bases). V dropped 4 bases and J dropped 2 bases, with 9 bases sitting between them. The CDR3 consists of 13 residues. Germline lookup yields CDR1 SGHAT and CDR2 FQNNGV. The CDR3 sequence: CASSWDNPYEQYF. CDR3 nucleotides: TGTGCCAGCAGCTGGGACAACCCCTACGAGCAGTACTTC.

This rearrangement joins TRBV6-6 to TRBJ1-2; D might be TRBD1 (6 bases). The V and J ends lost 3 bases and 6 bases respectively, with 11 bases between them. The V gene's germline CDR1 is MNHNY and CDR2 SVGAGI (reference sequence). The CDR3 is made up of 13 amino acids. The CDR3 DNA is TGTGCCAGCAGTTATGACGGACAGAATGGCTACACCTTC. It specifies CASSYDGQNGYTF.

This sequence joins TRBV7-2 and TRBJ1-3; TRBD1 might be the D (6 bases). The CDR3 is 15 residues long. Germline V gene data show CDR1 as SGHTA and CDR2 as FQGNSA. V lost 0 bases and J lost 2, with 8 bases in between. The CDR3 sequence: CASSLASGAGNTIYF. The CDR3 DNA is TGTGCCAGCAGCTTAGCGTCAGGGGCTGGAAACACCATATATTTT.

This chain uses TRBV18 with TRBJ1-2; a possible D gene is TRBD1 (6 bases). Germline-derived CDR1 and CDR2 are KGHSH and LQKENI. Between the trimmed V and J ends, which lost 2 bases and 4 bases, there was a span of 14 bases. The CDR3 contains 15 residues. The CDR3 reads CASSPSGAGSYGYTF. DNA for the CDR3: TGTGCCAGCTCACCATCAGGGGCGGGGAGCTATGGCTACACCTTC.

There are a few counts of this clone. The chain combines TRBV5-1 with TRBJ2-7; D not certain. Germline CDR1 SGHRS, CDR2 YFSETQ. V was cut by 2 bases and J by 1 base, with 4 bases left in between. The length of the CDR3 is 12 residues. The CDR3, as DNA: TGCGCCAGCAGCTTCTCTTCCTACGAGCAGTACTTC. Translating it yields CASSFSSYEQYF.

V and J are TRBV12-2 and TRBJ2-6; the DNA was not used to check the table's D call, TRBD1. TRBV12-2 is a listed pseudogene. The CDR3 totals 19 residues. In nucleotides, the CDR3 is TGTGCAAGTCGCGGGGACAGGACTCCACCACAAAGTCGGGCCAACGTCCTGACTTTC. As protein: CASRGDRTPPQSRANVLTF.

The V call is TRBV11-2, the J call TRBJ2-3; no clear D gene. This CDR3 contains 15 residues. The germline CDR1 and CDR2 sequences are SGHAT and FQNNGV. V dropped 5 bases and J dropped 4 bases, with 16 bases sitting between them. The CDR3 DNA follows: TGTGCCAGCAGCCCAACCGGATCGTCTGCAGATACGCAGTATTTT. It codes for CASSPTGSSADTQYF.

The chain uses TRBV2 and TRBJ2-7, with 8 bases identical to TRBD1. CDR3 length: 13 residues. The V gene's germline CDR1 is SNHLY and CDR2 FYNNEI. V shed 4 bases, J shed 3 bases, and the junction held 2 bases outside the gene matches. The CDR3 sequence is CASSVDRGYEQYF. The CDR3 DNA reads TGTGCCAGCAGTGTTGACAGGGGCTACGAGCAGTACTTC.

This chain joins TRBV2 and TRBJ2-2; D call uncertain. Germline V CDR1 and CDR2: SNHLY, FYNNEI. This CDR3 has 17 amino acids. V lost 1 base and J 1 base, leaving 13 bases between the germline ends. The CDR3, as DNA: TGTGCCAGCAGTGAAGAATTGGTGCTCCTGAACACCGGGGAGCTGTTTTTT. Translated, it gives CASSEELVLLNTGELFF.

This clone was picked up one time. The CDR3 sequence is CASSLAVGDRGLDTQYF. The CDR3 DNA reads TGCGCCAGCAGCTTGGCCGTGGGGGACAGGGGTCTGGATACGCAGTATTTT. The V gene is TRBV5-1, the J gene TRBJ2-3; 10 bases are a match to TRBD1. The CDR3 loop spans 17 amino acids. Germline V gene data show CDR1 as SGHRS and CDR2 as YFSETQ. The J segment lost 6 bases and the V segment lost 0 bases, leaving 10 bases of the junction unmatched.

The V gene is TRBV5-4, the J gene TRBJ1-1, with 9 bases that match TRBD1. CDR1 and CDR2 (germline): SGHNT, YYREEE (reference sequence). Trimming removed 5 bases from V and 6 bases from J; junction bases left unmatched: 11. The CDR3 is 15 amino acids. The CDR3 nucleotides read TGTGCCAGCAGGGGCCCGGGACAGGGATCCTCTGAAGCTTTCTTT. Its protein product is CASRGPGQGSSEAFF.

As for this clone: With only one base between it and a far larger clone, this is likely a read error. The sample carries other DNA sequences with the same CDR3. The V call is TRBV2, the J call TRBJ2-2, with 7 bases that match TRBD1. The germline gives CDR1 SNHLY, CDR2 FYNNEI. The CDR3 has 15 residues. DNA for the CDR3: TGTGCCAGCAGTGTTATGACAGGGAACACCGGGGAGCTTTTTTTT. Amino acid sequence: CASSVMTGNTGELFF.

This chain joins TRBV5-1 and TRBJ2-2, with 7 bases identical to TRBD2. J gave up 0 bases and V 0 bases, and 2 bases lay outside the gene matches. Germline V gene sequence: CDR1 SGHRS, CDR2 YFSETQ. This CDR3 comprises 16 residues. The CDR3 DNA reads TGCGCCAGCAGCTTGGTCGCGGGGGCGAACACCGGGGAGCTGTTTTTT. Its translation: CASSLVAGANTGELFF.

The V and J genes are TRBV6-5 and TRBJ1-2, with D maybe TRBD1 (5 bases). The V end lost 0 bases, the J end lost 6 bases, and 14 bases lay between the germline ends. This CDR3 contains 15 residues. Germline V gene data show CDR1 as MNHEY and CDR2 as SVGAGI. This chain's CDR3 is CASSYSVTGENGYTF. The CDR3 coding sequence is TGTGCCAGCAGTTACTCCGTAACGGGGGAAAATGGCTACACCTTC.

The CDR3, as DNA: TGCAGCGTTGTCGTTGAAGGGCAGCCCCAGCATTTT. It is translated as CSVVVEGQPQHF. The rearrangement uses TRBV29-1 and TRBJ1-5; the D is unclear. The V end was cut by 4 bases, the J end by 7 bases, with 11 bases between. Germline assignment: CDR1 SQVTM and CDR2 ANQGSEA. The CDR3 length is 12 residues.

The CDR3 loop reads CASSQGQGPYEQYF. CDR3 bases: TGTGCCAGCAGCCAAGGACAGGGCCCCTACGAGCAGTACTTC. This chain uses TRBV7-3 with TRBJ2-7; 8 bases map to TRBD1. The CDR3 contains 14 residues. Unmatched junction bases numbered 5, after V lost 5 bases and J lost 2 bases. CDR1 is SGHTA and CDR2 is FQGTGA in the germline V gene.

This clone was detected a few times. V gene TRBV27 combines with J gene TRBJ1-5, with TRBD1 identical over 7 bases. The germline CDR1 and CDR2 sequences are MNHEY and SMNVEV (reference sequence). CDR3 length: 12 residues. With V trimmed by 6 bases and J by 5 bases, 1 base remained unmatched. The CDR3 DNA follows: TGTGCCAGCAGACAGGGGTATCAGCCCCAGCATTTT. As protein: CASRQGYQPQHF.

The chain carries TRBV7-9 and TRBJ2-7; D tentatively reads TRBD1 or TRBD2 (7 bases each). Germline CDR1 reads SEHNR; CDR2 reads FQNEAQ (reference sequence). This CDR3 is 16 amino acids long. Trimming removed 7 bases from V and 4 bases from J, with 23 bases in between. The CDR3 DNA is TGTGCCAGCACAGCTTCTGGAGCGGGACAGCGATACGAGCAGTACTTC. Protein product: CASTASGAGQRYEQYF.

J is TRBJ1-1 and V is TRBV19, with D unresolved. Germline V gene sequence: CDR1 LNHDA, CDR2 SQIVND (reference sequence). The CDR3 runs 14 residues. The V end was cut by 1 base, the J end by 5 bases, with 11 bases between. CDR3 sequence: CASSIVLRPTEAFF. The CDR3 DNA is TGTGCCAGTAGTATAGTACTACGGCCGACTGAAGCTTTCTTT. Complete variable domain (other parts from reference TRBV19 and TRBJ1-1): DGGITQSPKYLFRKEGQNVTLSCEQNLNHDAMYWYRQDPGQGLRLIYYSQIVNDFQKGDIAEGYSVSREKKESFPLTVTSAQKNPTAFYLCASSIVLRPTEAFFGQGTRLTVV.

This chain links TRBV6-6 with TRBJ2-7; the match to TRBD1 covers 10 bases. V shed 0 bases and J 3 bases; nucleotides not matched to a gene: 5. CDR3 length equals 16 residues. Per germline, CDR1 MNHNY and CDR2 SVGAGI (reference sequence). This CDR3 reads CASSYSAWDRGYEQYF. The CDR3 DNA reads TGTGCCAGCAGTTACTCGGCGTGGGACAGGGGCTACGAGCAGTACTTC.

This chain uses TRBV18 with TRBJ1-5; D remains unclear. Trimming took off 4 bases at V and 0 bases at J, with 10 bases between the two ends. CDR1 and CDR2 from the germline V gene are KGHSH and LQKENI. The CDR3 covers 15 residues. The CDR3 here is CASSLNTNSNQPQHF. The DNA for the CDR3 is TGTGCCAGCTCACTGAACACAAATAGCAATCAGCCCCAGCATTTT.

The rearrangement joins TRBV4-1 to TRBJ1-4; 10 positions match TRBD1. CDR3 size: 14 residues. Germline CDR1 and CDR2: MGHRA and YSYEKL. V lost 6 bases to trimming and J lost 8 bases; unmatched junction nucleotides: 6. The CDR3 nucleotides read TGCGCCAGCAGGCAGACAGGGGGCCGGGAAAAACTGTTTTTT. It codes for CASRQTGGREKLFF.